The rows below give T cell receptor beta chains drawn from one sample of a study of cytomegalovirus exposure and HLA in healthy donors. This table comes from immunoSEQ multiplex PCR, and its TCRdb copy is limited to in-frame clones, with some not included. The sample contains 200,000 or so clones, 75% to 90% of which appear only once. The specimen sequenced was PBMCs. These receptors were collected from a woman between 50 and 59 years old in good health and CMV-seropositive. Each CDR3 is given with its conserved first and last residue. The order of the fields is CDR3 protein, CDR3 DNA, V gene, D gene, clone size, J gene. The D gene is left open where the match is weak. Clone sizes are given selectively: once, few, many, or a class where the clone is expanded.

CDR3aa: CARSLPLGQVINQPQHF; CDR3nt: TGTGCCAGAAGCCTACCGCTGGGACAGGTAATCAATCAGCCCCAGCATTTT; v_gene: TRBV5-3; d_gene: TRBD1; abundance: .; j_gene: TRBJ1-5
CDR3aa: CAWSPGRADSYEQYF; CDR3nt: TGTGCCTGGAGCCCTGGCAGAGCGGACTCCTACGAGCAGTACTTC; v_gene: TRBV30; d_gene: .; abundance: .; j_gene: TRBJ2-7
CDR3aa: CASSLTVQETQYF; CDR3nt: TGTGCCAGCAGTTTGACAGTCCAAGAGACCCAGTACTTC; v_gene: TRBV6-5; d_gene: .; abundance: .; j_gene: TRBJ2-5
CDR3aa: CASSQVFHVTATNEKLFF; CDR3nt: TGCGCCAGCAGCCAAGTCTTTCATGTGACAGCAACTAATGAAAAACTGTTTTTT; v_gene: TRBV4-1; d_gene: .; abundance: .; j_gene: TRBJ1-4
CDR3aa: CAWTRTGEGYGYTF; CDR3nt: TGTGCCTGGACCCGGACAGGGGAAGGCTATGGCTACACCTTC; v_gene: TRBV30; d_gene: TRBD1; abundance: .; j_gene: TRBJ1-2
CDR3aa: CASSQVRHGELFF; CDR3nt: TGTGCCAGCAGCCAAGTAAGACACGGGGAGCTGTTTTTT; v_gene: TRBV14; d_gene: .; abundance: once; j_gene: TRBJ2-2
CDR3aa: CASSPLLAGVGDTQYF; CDR3nt: TGTGCCAGCAGCCCCCTCCTAGCGGGGGTGGGAGATACGCAGTATTTT; v_gene: TRBV7-2; d_gene: TRBD2; abundance: .; j_gene: TRBJ2-3
CDR3aa: CASSLGLAGGHEQFF; CDR3nt: TGTGCCAGCAGCCTGGGACTAGCGGGGGGGCATGAGCAGTTCTTC; v_gene: TRBV7-2; d_gene: TRBD2; abundance: once; j_gene: TRBJ2-1
CDR3aa: CASSPGVDNEQFF; CDR3nt: TGTGCCAGCTCACCAGGAGTAGACAATGAGCAGTTCTTC; v_gene: TRBV18; d_gene: .; abundance: .; j_gene: TRBJ2-1
CDR3aa: CASSVSGGNQPQHF; CDR3nt: TGTGCCAGCAGTGTTTCCGGAGGGAACCAGCCCCAGCATTTT; v_gene: TRBV2; d_gene: .; abundance: few; j_gene: TRBJ1-5
CDR3aa: CASSQQGDTEAFF; CDR3nt: TGTGCCAGCAGCCAACAGGGGGACACTGAAGCTTTCTTT; v_gene: TRBV7-9; d_gene: TRBD1; abundance: .; j_gene: TRBJ1-1
CDR3aa: CASSQITSEKLFF; CDR3nt: TGTGCCAGCTCCCAAATCACTTCCGAAAAACTGTTTTTT; v_gene: TRBV18; d_gene: .; abundance: .; j_gene: TRBJ1-4
CDR3aa: CASSFPDRGEGIYGYTF; CDR3nt: TGTGCCAGCAGCTTCCCGGACAGGGGAGAAGGGATCTATGGCTACACCTTC; v_gene: TRBV5-6; d_gene: TRBD1; abundance: .; j_gene: TRBJ1-2
CDR3aa: CASSPSVGEGTDTQYF; CDR3nt: TGTGCCAGCAGCCCCTCCGTCGGGGAGGGGACAGATACGCAGTATTTT; v_gene: TRBV4-2; d_gene: TRBD2; abundance: once; j_gene: TRBJ2-3
CDR3aa: CASSFLGDSNQPQHF; CDR3nt: TGTGCCAGCAGTTTTCTCGGGGATAGCAATCAGCCCCAGCATTTT; v_gene: TRBV28; d_gene: .; abundance: few; j_gene: TRBJ1-5
CDR3aa: CARGAEDQPQHF; CDR3nt: TGTGCCCGGGGGGCAGAAGATCAGCCCCAGCATTTT; v_gene: TRBV30; d_gene: .; abundance: .; j_gene: TRBJ1-5
CDR3aa: CASNYATGGTEAFF; CDR3nt: TGTGCCAGCAACTACGCGACCGGAGGAACTGAAGCTTTCTTT; v_gene: TRBV6-1; d_gene: .; abundance: .; j_gene: TRBJ1-1
CDR3aa: CASSEGAGERGYTF; CDR3nt: TGTGCCAGCAGCGAGGGAGCAGGGGAAAGGGGCTACACCTTC; v_gene: TRBV9; d_gene: .; abundance: .; j_gene: TRBJ1-2
CDR3aa: CASNHDRGRDGYTF; CDR3nt: TGTGCCAGTAACCATGACAGGGGAAGGGATGGCTACACCTTC; v_gene: TRBV19; d_gene: TRBD1; abundance: few; j_gene: TRBJ1-2
CDR3aa: CASSLNGGGNSPLHF; CDR3nt: TGTGCCAGCAGCTTAAACGGAGGAGGGAATTCACCCCTCCACTTT; v_gene: TRBV11-2; d_gene: .; abundance: .; j_gene: TRBJ1-6
CDR3aa: CASSTVQGSSYNEQFF; CDR3nt: TGTGCCAGCAGTACCGTTCAGGGAAGCTCCTACAATGAGCAGTTCTTC; v_gene: TRBV28; d_gene: .; abundance: .; j_gene: TRBJ2-1
CDR3aa: CASSPAGTVNYEQYF; CDR3nt: TGTGCCAGCAGCCCAGCCGGGACAGTCAATTACGAGCAGTACTTC; v_gene: TRBV5-4; d_gene: TRBD1; abundance: .; j_gene: TRBJ2-7
CDR3aa: CASSLHSLPGKLFF; CDR3nt: TGTGCCAGCAGCCTTCACTCCCTGCCCGGAAAACTGTTTTTT; v_gene: TRBV5-4; d_gene: .; abundance: .; j_gene: TRBJ1-4
CDR3aa: CASSAGLAGAEQYF; CDR3nt: TGCGCCAGCAGCGCGGGACTAGCGGGGGCCGAGCAGTACTTC; v_gene: TRBV5-1; d_gene: TRBD2; abundance: .; j_gene: TRBJ2-7